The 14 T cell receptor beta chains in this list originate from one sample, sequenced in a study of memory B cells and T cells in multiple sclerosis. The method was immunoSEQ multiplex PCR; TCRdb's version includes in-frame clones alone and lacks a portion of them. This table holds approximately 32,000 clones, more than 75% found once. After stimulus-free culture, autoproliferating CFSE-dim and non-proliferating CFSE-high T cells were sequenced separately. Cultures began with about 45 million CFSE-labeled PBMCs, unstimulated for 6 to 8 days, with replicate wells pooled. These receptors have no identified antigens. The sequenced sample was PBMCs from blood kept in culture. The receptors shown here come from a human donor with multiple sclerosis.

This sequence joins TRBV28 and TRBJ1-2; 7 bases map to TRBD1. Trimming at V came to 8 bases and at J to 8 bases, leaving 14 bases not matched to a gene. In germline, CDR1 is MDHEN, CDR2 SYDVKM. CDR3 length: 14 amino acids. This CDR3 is CASGIPERGQGYTF. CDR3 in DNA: TGTGCCAGCGGAATACCAGAAAGGGGGCAAGGCTACACCTTC.

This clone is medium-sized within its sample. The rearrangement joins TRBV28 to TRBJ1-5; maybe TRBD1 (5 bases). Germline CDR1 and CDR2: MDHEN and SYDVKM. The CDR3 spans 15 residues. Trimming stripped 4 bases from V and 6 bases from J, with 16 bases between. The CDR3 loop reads CASSSRDLRTQPQHF. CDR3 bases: TGTGCCAGCAGTTCCCGGGACCTACGCACTCAGCCCCAGCATTTT. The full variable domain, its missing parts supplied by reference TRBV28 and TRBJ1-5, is DVKVTQSSRYLVKRTGEKVFLECVQDMDHENMFWYRQDPGLGLRLIYFSYDVKMKEKGDIPEGYSVSREKKERFSLILESASTNQTSMYLCASSSRDLRTQPQHFGDGTRLSIL.

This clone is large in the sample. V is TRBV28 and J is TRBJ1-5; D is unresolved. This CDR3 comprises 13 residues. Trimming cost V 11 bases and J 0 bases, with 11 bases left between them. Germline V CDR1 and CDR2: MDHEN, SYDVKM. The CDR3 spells CAGSEYSNQPQHF. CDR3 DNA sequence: TGTGCCGGATCCGAGTATAGCAATCAGCCCCAGCATTTT.

CDR3 region: CASSIHQGSGANVLTF. DNA of the CDR3: TGTGCCAGTAGTATTCATCAGGGCTCTGGGGCCAACGTCCTGACTTTC. J is TRBJ2-6 and V is TRBV19, with D possibly matching TRBD1 (5 bases). CDR1 and CDR2 from the germline V gene are LNHDA and SQIVND (reference sequence). This CDR3 region has 16 residues. V was shortened by 3 bases and J by 0 bases, with 9 bases between the two germline ends.

The CDR3 nucleotides read TGTGCCAGCAGTGACCAGGGTAGGCAGCCCCAGCATTTT. Its translation: CASSDQGRQPQHF. V and J are TRBV6-4 and TRBJ1-5; D is possibly TRBD1 (5 bases). The V end was cut by 2 bases, the J end by 7 bases, with 9 bases between. The CDR3 is made up of 13 amino acids. The germline V gene has CDR1 MRHNA and CDR2 SNTAGT.

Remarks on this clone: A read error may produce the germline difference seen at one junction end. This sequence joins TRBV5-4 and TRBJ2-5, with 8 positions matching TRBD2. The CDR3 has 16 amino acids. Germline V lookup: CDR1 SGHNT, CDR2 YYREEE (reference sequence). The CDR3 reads CASSLGLAGNQETQYF. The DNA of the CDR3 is TGTGCCAGCAGCTTAGGGCTAGCGGGTAACCAGGAGACCCAGTACTTC.

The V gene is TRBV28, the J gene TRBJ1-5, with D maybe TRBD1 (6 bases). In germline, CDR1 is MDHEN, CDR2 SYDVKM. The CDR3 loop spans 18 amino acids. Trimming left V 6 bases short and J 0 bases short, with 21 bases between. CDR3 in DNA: TGTGCCAGCAGCCCCTGGGTACAGGGAGGGTATAGCAATCAGCCCCAGCATTTT. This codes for CASSPWVQGGYSNQPQHF.

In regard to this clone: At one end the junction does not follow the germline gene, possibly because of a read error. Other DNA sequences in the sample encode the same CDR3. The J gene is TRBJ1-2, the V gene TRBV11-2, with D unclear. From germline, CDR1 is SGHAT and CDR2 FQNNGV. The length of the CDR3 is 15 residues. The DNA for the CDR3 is TGTGCTAGCAGCTCAATACGTGGGCGAGTAGAGGGCTACACCTTC. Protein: CASSSIRGRVEGYTF. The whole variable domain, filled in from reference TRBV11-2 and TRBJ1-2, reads EAGVAQSPRYKIIEKRQSVAFWCNPISGHATLYWYQQILGQGPKLLIQFQNNGVVDDSQLPKDRFSAERLKGVDSTLKIQPAKLEDSAVYLCASSSIRGRVEGYTFGSGTRLTVV.

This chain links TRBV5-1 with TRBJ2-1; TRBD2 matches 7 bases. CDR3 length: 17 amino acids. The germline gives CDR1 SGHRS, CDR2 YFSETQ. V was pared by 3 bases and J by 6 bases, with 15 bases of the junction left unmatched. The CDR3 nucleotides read TGCGCCAGCAGCTCGTTAGGGGTGGCGGGAGAGGTCAATGAGCAGTTCTTC. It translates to CASSSLGVAGEVNEQFF.

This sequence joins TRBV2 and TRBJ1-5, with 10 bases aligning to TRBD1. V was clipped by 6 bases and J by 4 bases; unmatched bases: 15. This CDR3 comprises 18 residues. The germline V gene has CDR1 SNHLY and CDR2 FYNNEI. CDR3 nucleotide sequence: TGTGCCAGCAGACGACCGGGACAGGGGTCGATGTTGAATCAGCCCCAGCATTTT. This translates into CASRRPGQGSMLNQPQHF.

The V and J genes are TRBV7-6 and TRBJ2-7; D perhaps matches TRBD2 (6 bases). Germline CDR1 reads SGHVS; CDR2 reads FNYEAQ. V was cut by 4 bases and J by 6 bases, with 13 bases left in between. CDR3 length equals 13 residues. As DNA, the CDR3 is TGTGCCAGCAGCTCGGGGGTTGCGGGCGAGCAGTACTTC. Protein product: CASSSGVAGEQYF.

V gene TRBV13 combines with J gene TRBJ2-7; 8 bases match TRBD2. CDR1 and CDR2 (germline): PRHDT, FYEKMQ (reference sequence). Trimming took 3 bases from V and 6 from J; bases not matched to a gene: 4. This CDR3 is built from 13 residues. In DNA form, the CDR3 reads TGTGCCAGCAGCTTTGGGACTAGAGGCGAGCAGTACTTC. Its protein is CASSFGTRGEQYF.

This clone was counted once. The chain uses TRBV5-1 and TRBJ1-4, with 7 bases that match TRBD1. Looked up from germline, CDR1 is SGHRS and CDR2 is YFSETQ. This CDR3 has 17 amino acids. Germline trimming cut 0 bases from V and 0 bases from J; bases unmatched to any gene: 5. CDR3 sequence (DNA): TGCGCCAGCAGCTTGGGCAGGGGGATTGCAACTAATGAAAAACTGTTTTTT. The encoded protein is CASSLGRGIATNEKLFF.

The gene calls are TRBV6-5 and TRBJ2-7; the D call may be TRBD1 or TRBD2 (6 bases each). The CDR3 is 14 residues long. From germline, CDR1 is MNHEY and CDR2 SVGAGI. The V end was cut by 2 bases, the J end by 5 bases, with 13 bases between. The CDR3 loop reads CASSYVGGFNEQYF. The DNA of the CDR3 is TGTGCCAGCAGTTACGTAGGGGGGTTTAACGAGCAGTACTTC.